These 10 T cell receptor beta chains were sequenced from one sample in a study of blood T cell repertoires in COVID-19. Data came from immunoSEQ multiplex PCR; TCRdb stores just in-frame clones and leaves some out. Of roughly 380,000 clones listed, 85% are singletons. The sample comprised peripheral blood. These receptors came from a woman aged 18-29 years with acute or convalescent COVID-19.

The genes are TRBV2 and TRBJ2-7; 13 bases are shared with TRBD2. The germline gives CDR1 SNHLY, CDR2 FYNNEI. This CDR3 region has 14 residues. The J segment lost 7 bases and the V segment lost 4 bases, leaving 4 bases of the junction unmatched. The CDR3 bases are TGTGCCAGCAGTGTTACTAGCGGGGGGGGAGAGCAGTACTTC. It is translated as CASSVTSGGGEQYF.

The V and J genes are TRBV7-9 and TRBJ1-2; 7 positions agree with TRBD1. Germline-derived CDR1 and CDR2 are SEHNR and FQNEAQ (reference sequence). V was pared by 5 bases and J by 13 bases, with 25 bases of the junction left unmatched. This CDR3 is built from 17 residues. The chain's CDR3 is CASSRDHSPAGGEGCTF. CDR3 nucleotide sequence: TGTGCCAGCAGCCGCGATCACTCCCCGGCAGGGGGAGAGGGTTGCACCTTC.

The rearrangement uses TRBV7-2 and TRBJ2-7; TRBD2 matches at 10 bases. The CDR3 length is 13 residues. Trimming took 10 bases from V and 2 from J; bases not matched to a gene: 5. Germline CDR1 SGHTA, CDR2 FQGNSA. CDR3 region: CAKDLAGAYEQYF. For the CDR3, the DNA is TGTGCCAAGGATCTAGCGGGAGCCTACGAGCAGTACTTC.

The chain carries TRBV5-1 and TRBJ1-1, with 10 bases identical to TRBD1. Germline V gene lookup returns CDR1 SGHRS and CDR2 YFSETQ. The junction had 3 bases not matched to a gene; V was cut back by 3 bases and J by 4 bases. The CDR3 has 14 amino acids. The CDR3 is CASSSGTGVTEAFF. Written as DNA, the CDR3 is TGCGCCAGCAGCTCCGGGACAGGGGTCACTGAAGCTTTCTTT.

J is TRBJ1-6 and V is TRBV3-1 (or the pseudogene TRBV3-2); no clear D. Trimming removed 6 bases at V and 0 bases at J, with 15 bases between. Per the germline V gene, CDR1 is LGHDT and CDR2 is YNNKEL (reference sequence). The CDR3 covers 17 residues. CDR3 loop: CASSLQKAGSYNSPLHF. The CDR3 nucleotides are TGTGCCAGCAGTCTCCAAAAGGCGGGCTCCTATAATTCACCCCTCCACTTT.

The CDR3 reads CASHMPGQGAYEQYF. In nucleotides, the CDR3 is TGCGCCAGCCATATGCCGGGACAGGGGGCCTACGAGCAGTACTTC. The chain couples TRBV5-1 to TRBJ2-7; TRBD1 matches at 11 bases. The CDR3 extends over 15 amino acids. The V and J ends lost 7 bases and 2 bases, in that order; junction bases with no gene match: 8. The V gene's germline CDR1 is SGHRS and CDR2 YFSETQ.

V is TRBV2 and J is TRBJ1-2; 10 bases are shared with TRBD1. This CDR3 is 16 amino acids long. The germline V gene encodes CDR1 SNHLY and CDR2 FYNNEI. J was trimmed by 4 bases and V by 0 bases; bases with no gene match: 5. CDR3 coding DNA: TGTGCCAGCAGTGAAGCGCGGACAGGGGGAGTCTATGGCTACACCTTC. Its translation is CASSEARTGGVYGYTF.

This sequence joins TRBV5-1 and TRBJ2-3; D is ambiguous. CDR3 length equals 13 residues. Germline CDR1 reads SGHRS; CDR2 reads YFSETQ. The V and J ends lost 0 bases and 11 bases respectively, with 13 bases between them. The CDR3 DNA is TGCGCCAGCAGCTTGGGTATGGAGACTGGGCAGTATTTT. Translation: CASSLGMETGQYF.

The rearrangement links TRBV5-1 to TRBJ1-2, with unresolved D. CDR1 is SGHRS, CDR2 YFSETQ, per germline. The CDR3 spans 13 residues. Trimming stripped 4 bases from V and 5 bases from J, with 12 bases between. The CDR3 loop reads CASSEEPLYGYTF. CDR3 nucleotide sequence: TGCGCCAGCAGCGAAGAGCCGTTGTATGGCTACACCTTC.

V and J are TRBV7-8 and TRBJ1-1, with D uncertain. Trimming shortened V by 5 bases and J by 1 base, and 14 bases separated the two germline ends. The CDR3 spans 15 residues. Germline CDR1 SGHVS, CDR2 FQNEAQ. This CDR3 is CASSDRGGPNTEAFF. In DNA form, the CDR3 reads TGTGCCAGCAGCGACCGGGGAGGGCCGAACACTGAAGCTTTCTTT.